The rows below give T cell receptor beta chains drawn from one sample of a study of blood T cell repertoires in COVID-19. The assay was immunoSEQ multiplex PCR, and TCRdb's table has in-frame clones only and misses some. Among under 250,000 clones listed, about 84% were seen once. Material: peripheral blood. The receptors derive from a woman aged 80 or over with COVID-19, enrolled during active disease. Both conserved end residues are part of each CDR3. The order of the fields is CDR3 DNA, CDR3 protein, V gene, clone size, D gene, CDR3 length, J gene. A D gene is named only where the DNA matches it firmly. Only part of the rows carry a size: once, few, many, or a class if the clone is expanded.

cdr3_nt: TGTGCCAGTACTGACGACAGGGGGCAAGTCTCTGGGGCCAACGTCCTGACTTTC; cdr3_aa: CASTDDRGQVSGANVLTF; v_call: TRBV19; clone_size: -; d_call: TRBD1; cdr3_length: 18; j_call: TRBJ2-6
cdr3_nt: TGCGCCAGCAGCTTGACGGGGGCCTACAATGAGCAGTTCTTC; cdr3_aa: CASSLTGAYNEQFF; v_call: TRBV5-1; clone_size: -; d_call: -; cdr3_length: 14; j_call: TRBJ2-1
cdr3_nt: TGTGCCAGCAGTACGGGGTGGGGACAGGGTGGCAATCAGCCCCAGCATTTT; cdr3_aa: CASSTGWGQGGNQPQHF; v_call: TRBV28; clone_size: -; d_call: TRBD1; cdr3_length: 17; j_call: TRBJ1-5
cdr3_nt: TGTGCCAGCAGCTTACGCGTGCGCGCTAGCGGGGGGGCCGTATCCACAGATACGCAGTATTTT; cdr3_aa: CASSLRVRASGGAVSTDTQYF; v_call: TRBV7-6; clone_size: -; d_call: TRBD2; cdr3_length: 21; j_call: TRBJ2-3
cdr3_nt: TGTGCCAGCAGTTCCAGGGGGAAGGGCACTGAAGCTTTCTTT; cdr3_aa: CASSSRGKGTEAFF; v_call: TRBV6-5; clone_size: -; d_call: TRBD1; cdr3_length: 14; j_call: TRBJ1-1
cdr3_nt: TGTGCCAGCAGTGAAGAGTTTAATCAGCCCCAGCATTTT; cdr3_aa: CASSEEFNQPQHF; v_call: TRBV6-4; clone_size: -; d_call: -; cdr3_length: 13; j_call: TRBJ1-5
cdr3_nt: TGTGCCAGCAGCTCCACTAGCGGGGGTCGGGAGACCCAGTACTTC; cdr3_aa: CASSSTSGGRETQYF; v_call: TRBV7-2; clone_size: -; d_call: TRBD2; cdr3_length: 15; j_call: TRBJ2-5
cdr3_nt: TGTGCCACCACTCTTGAGGAAAACAATGAGCAGTTCTTC; cdr3_aa: CATTLEENNEQFF; v_call: TRBV10-3; clone_size: -; d_call: -; cdr3_length: 13; j_call: TRBJ2-1
cdr3_nt: TGTGCCTGTGGACAGGGGGAGAACACTGAAGCTTTCTTT; cdr3_aa: CACGQGENTEAFF; v_call: TRBV30; clone_size: -; d_call: TRBD1; cdr3_length: 13; j_call: TRBJ1-1
cdr3_nt: TGTGCCAGCAGCTTTAGGCAGGGGGGCGGGGAGCTGTTTTTT; cdr3_aa: CASSFRQGGGELFF; v_call: TRBV11-3; clone_size: -; d_call: -; cdr3_length: 14; j_call: TRBJ2-2
cdr3_nt: TGTGCCATCAGTGAAACCCTCCTGACCAGGGTTCCTACTGGCTACACCTTC; cdr3_aa: CAISETLLTRVPTGYTF; v_call: TRBV10-3; clone_size: -; d_call: -; cdr3_length: 17; j_call: TRBJ1-2
cdr3_nt: TGTGCCAGCAGCTTGACAGGGACGTCTAATTCACCCCTCCACTTT; cdr3_aa: CASSLTGTSNSPLHF; v_call: TRBV5-4; clone_size: -; d_call: -; cdr3_length: 15; j_call: TRBJ1-6
cdr3_nt: TGCGCCAGCAGTCCGAGCGGGGCCACAGATACGCAGTATTTT; cdr3_aa: CASSPSGATDTQYF; v_call: TRBV10-2; clone_size: once; d_call: TRBD2; cdr3_length: 14; j_call: TRBJ2-3
cdr3_nt: TGTGCCAGCTCACCCCCCGGGGGGCAATTGGGTGGCTACACCTTC; cdr3_aa: CASSPPGGQLGGYTF; v_call: TRBV18; clone_size: -; d_call: -; cdr3_length: 15; j_call: TRBJ1-2
cdr3_nt: TGTGCCAGCAGTCGACAGGGCTCTGGAAACACCATATATTTT; cdr3_aa: CASSRQGSGNTIYF; v_call: TRBV6-5; clone_size: -; d_call: TRBD1; cdr3_length: 14; j_call: TRBJ1-3
cdr3_nt: TGTGCCAGCAGTATGGGACAGAACACTGAAGCTTTCTTT; cdr3_aa: CASSMGQNTEAFF; v_call: TRBV6-2/TRBV6-3; clone_size: -; d_call: -; cdr3_length: 13; j_call: TRBJ1-1
cdr3_nt: TGTGCCAGTAGAGTTAGGGGTCAAAGTAGCAATCAGCCCCAGCATTTT; cdr3_aa: CASRVRGQSSNQPQHF; v_call: TRBV19; clone_size: once; d_call: -; cdr3_length: 16; j_call: TRBJ1-5
cdr3_nt: TGTGCCAGTAGTCAAGGGGGGGCCGGTCAGCCCCAGCATTTT; cdr3_aa: CASSQGGAGQPQHF; v_call: TRBV19; clone_size: -; d_call: -; cdr3_length: 14; j_call: TRBJ1-5
cdr3_nt: TGTGCCAGCAGTTATAGCGGGGGGGGTGAGCAGTTCTTC; cdr3_aa: CASSYSGGGEQFF; v_call: TRBV12-3/TRBV12-4; clone_size: -; d_call: TRBD2; cdr3_length: 13; j_call: TRBJ2-1
cdr3_nt: TGTGCCAGCAGCACCTCTAGCATTGCGGGGGCTGAAGCTTTCTTT; cdr3_aa: CASSTSSIAGAEAFF; v_call: TRBV9; clone_size: -; d_call: -; cdr3_length: 15; j_call: TRBJ1-1
cdr3_nt: TGTGCCAGCAGGGGACAAGCGAACACCGGGGAGCTGTTTTTT; cdr3_aa: CASRGQANTGELFF; v_call: TRBV3-1/TRBV3-2; clone_size: -; d_call: -; cdr3_length: 14; j_call: TRBJ2-2
cdr3_nt: TGTGCCAGCATCCGGGGGGGGGTAGGCACTGAAGCTTTCTTT; cdr3_aa: CASIRGGVGTEAFF; v_call: TRBV28; clone_size: -; d_call: -; cdr3_length: 14; j_call: TRBJ1-1
cdr3_nt: TGTGCCAGCAGGCCACAGGGTCTCGAGACCTATGGCTACACCTTC; cdr3_aa: CASRPQGLETYGYTF; v_call: TRBV28; clone_size: -; d_call: -; cdr3_length: 15; j_call: TRBJ1-2
cdr3_nt: TGTGCCAGTAGTATACCAGGGATAAACTATGGCTACACCTTC; cdr3_aa: CASSIPGINYGYTF; v_call: TRBV19; clone_size: -; d_call: -; cdr3_length: 14; j_call: TRBJ1-2
cdr3_nt: TGTGCCAGCACGAGCCGCAATGAGCAGTTCTTC; cdr3_aa: CASTSRNEQFF; v_call: TRBV2; clone_size: -; d_call: -; cdr3_length: 11; j_call: TRBJ2-1
cdr3_nt: TGTGCCATCAGTGTGGGACAGTCTAACTATGGCTACACCTTC; cdr3_aa: CAISVGQSNYGYTF; v_call: TRBV10-3; clone_size: few; d_call: TRBD1; cdr3_length: 14; j_call: TRBJ1-2
cdr3_nt: TGTGCCAGCAGCGTGACAGGGAACAATCAGCCCCAGCATTTT; cdr3_aa: CASSVTGNNQPQHF; v_call: TRBV7-2; clone_size: -; d_call: TRBD1; cdr3_length: 14; j_call: TRBJ1-5
cdr3_nt: TGTGCCAGCAGCTTAGCCGGGACAGGGAACTATGGCTACACCTTC; cdr3_aa: CASSLAGTGNYGYTF; v_call: TRBV7-2; clone_size: -; d_call: TRBD1; cdr3_length: 15; j_call: TRBJ1-2